The 2 T cell receptor beta chains below were found in one sample sequenced in a study of beta chain features in type 1 diabetes. The investigators reverse transcribed all of the isolated RNA, so they sequenced expressed TCRB transcripts. TCRdb keeps only in-frame clones here, not all; method: immunoSEQ multiplex PCR. The sample lists 350,000 or so clones, 15% to 20% occurring once. Sample: naive CD4+ T cells from blood. The source is a woman under 30 in good health.

This clone was found a few times. This rearrangement joins TRBV30 to TRBJ1-1; D gene unclear. Germline assignment: CDR1 GTSNPN and CDR2 SVGIG (reference sequence). This CDR3 is 13 amino acids long. V lost 0 bases to trimming and J lost 1 base, with 6 bases between them. The CDR3 DNA follows: TGTGCCTGGAGTGTACACAGGAACACTGAAGCTTTCTTT. It encodes CAWSVHRNTEAFF.

The J gene is TRBJ2-7, the V gene TRBV28; 7 nucleotides agree with TRBD1. The trim removed 5 bases at V and 3 bases at J, leaving 13 bases unmatched. CDR1 is MDHEN, CDR2 SYDVKM, per germline. The CDR3 length is 16 residues. CDR3 sequence: CASSPQGQVGFYEQYF. The CDR3 nucleotides are TGTGCCAGCAGTCCCCAAGGACAGGTCGGTTTCTACGAGCAGTACTTC.